These T cell receptor beta chains were read from a single sample in a study of cytomegalovirus exposure and HLA in healthy donors. The method was immunoSEQ multiplex PCR; TCRdb's version includes in-frame clones alone and lacks a portion of them. Counted here are around 150,000 clones, around 76% occurring once; the ten biggest clones make up about 1%. The sequencing sample was made of PBMCs. The source is a woman in her thirties or forties in good health and CMV-seronegative. Both conserved end residues are part of each CDR3. A D gene is named only where the DNA matches it firmly. Some rows have no size entry. The others give once, few or many, or a class for an expanded clone.

TRBJ2-2,TRBD2,TRBV5-3,-,CARSVAGLAGVTGELFF,TGTGCCAGAAGCGTTGCGGGACTAGCGGGGGTCACCGGGGAGCTGTTTTTT
TRBJ1-2,TRBD1,TRBV5-5,-,CASSFGQGERHGYTF,TGTGCCAGCAGCTTTGGTCAGGGGGAAAGGCATGGCTACACCTTC
TRBJ2-1,-,TRBV29-1,-,CSVEDLEGYNEQFF,TGCAGCGTTGAAGATCTGGAGGGGTACAATGAGCAGTTCTTC
TRBJ2-5,TRBD2,TRBV27,-,CASSKPGLAGSQTQYF,TGTGCCAGCAGTAAACCGGGACTAGCGGGATCGCAGACCCAGTACTTC
TRBJ1-1,-,TRBV7-9,-,CASSSGEGNEAFF,TGTGCCAGCAGCTCGGGAGAGGGTAATGAAGCTTTCTTT
TRBJ1-4,-,TRBV19,-,CASSSQGTEKLFF,TGTGCCAGTAGTAGCCAGGGGACAGAAAAACTGTTTTTT
TRBJ2-1,TRBD2,TRBV2,-,CASSEGIRGRIHEQFF,TGTGCCAGCAGTGAAGGAATCCGCGGGAGGATCCATGAGCAGTTCTTC
TRBJ2-2,-,TRBV27,-,CASSPPTNTGELFF,TGTGCCAGCAGTCCACCTACGAACACCGGGGAGCTGTTTTTT
TRBJ1-2,-,TRBV30,-,CALAPGTPNYGYTF,TGTGCCTTAGCCCCCGGGACACCTAACTATGGCTACACCTTC
TRBJ2-5,-,TRBV13,-,CASSSVRETQYF,TGTGCCAGCAGCTCCGTACGGGAGACCCAGTACTTC
TRBJ2-6,-,TRBV28,-,CASRESSGANVLTF,TGTGCCAGCAGGGAGAGCTCTGGGGCCAACGTCCTGACTTTC
TRBJ2-3,-,TRBV5-6,-,CASSLVWEGTDTQYF,TGTGCCAGCAGCTTGGTATGGGAGGGCACAGATACGCAGTATTTT
TRBJ1-3,-,TRBV19,-,CASSIAHSDIPGNTIYF,TGTGCCAGTAGTATAGCCCACTCGGACATCCCGGGAAACACCATATATTTT
TRBJ2-3,-,TRBV5-1,-,CASSFSGPGSTDTQYF,TGCGCCAGCAGCTTCTCCGGCCCGGGGAGCACAGATACGCAGTATTTT
TRBJ2-7,-,TRBV27,-,CASSSRALLYEQYF,TGTGCCAGCAGTTCCAGGGCCCTACTCTACGAGCAGTACTTC
TRBJ2-2,-,TRBV6-6,-,CASKQGHTGELFF,TGTGCCAGCAAACAGGGCCACACCGGGGAGCTGTTTTTT
TRBJ2-5,-,TRBV12-2,-,CASRHRTYF,TGTGCAAGTCGCCACCGGACATACTTC
TRBJ2-6,TRBD1,TRBV2,few,CASRLQGAGANVLTF,TGTGCCAGCAGACTACAGGGGGCTGGGGCCAACGTCCTGACTTTC
TRBJ1-1,-,TRBV10-3,-,CAISGARTEAFF,TGTGCCATCAGCGGAGCCCGGACTGAAGCTTTCTTT